This T cell receptor (beta chain) came from a study of blood T cell repertoires in COVID-19. Across the whole study: T cells, B-cell-depleted T cells, or PBMCs provided the cDNA or gDNA that served as material.

CDR1 MGHRA and CDR2 YSYEKL come from the germline V gene. This CDR3 contains 13 residues. Trimming stripped 3 bases from V and 9 bases from J, with 12 bases between. In the original analysis: Estimated nucleated cell counts came from reference gene primer amplification. Assay: immunoSEQ multiplex PCR; the TCRdb copy retains only in-frame clones and omits some. D and trimming were read from the DNA, whereas the V and J calls and clone size are those reported in that table. Found here are some 230,000 clones, 86% of them singletons; the top ten hold around 2.2%. This receptor was taken from a man aged 25 to 40 who had recovered from COVID-19. The gene calls are TRBV4-1 and TRBJ2-1, with a weak D call TRBD2 (5 bases). Source material: peripheral blood. The CDR3: CASSQVGGREQFF. CDR3 DNA sequence: TGCGCCAGCAGCCAGGTGGGCGGGCGTGAGCAGTTCTTC.